This TCR beta chain was captured in a study of early T cells in non-severe SARS-CoV-2 infection. Study in general: Investigators sequenced bulk RNA drawn from unsorted whole blood, and chains remained unpaired. General study results and limits: Anti-spike CD8 specificities were favored by VDJdb matching, whose results missed private and CD4 specificities.

This clonotype occurred many times. Its antigen is undetermined. Unique molecular identifier tags were affixed to discrete cDNA molecules. TCRdb re-derived calls from the 5' RACE reads in MiXCR, one entry per CDR3 protein. The data contain tens of thousands of distinct CDR3 sequences, 5% to 5.5% of them singletons. The material sequenced was whole blood, taken at baseline. This clonotype originated in an adult who was a healthcare worker with PCR-confirmed SARS-CoV-2 infection or an uninfected control (not recorded which).

As DNA, the CDR3 is TGCAGTGCCGAAGCACTCGGAGGGACAGATACGCAGTATTTT. Translating gives CSAEALGGTDTQYF. This chain connects TRBV20-1 to TRBJ2-3; tentative D call: TRBD2 (6 bases). This CDR3 contains 14 residues. CDR1 is DFQATT and CDR2 is SNEGSKA in the germline V gene (reference sequence). The V and J ends lost 6 bases and 3 bases respectively, with 16 bases between them.